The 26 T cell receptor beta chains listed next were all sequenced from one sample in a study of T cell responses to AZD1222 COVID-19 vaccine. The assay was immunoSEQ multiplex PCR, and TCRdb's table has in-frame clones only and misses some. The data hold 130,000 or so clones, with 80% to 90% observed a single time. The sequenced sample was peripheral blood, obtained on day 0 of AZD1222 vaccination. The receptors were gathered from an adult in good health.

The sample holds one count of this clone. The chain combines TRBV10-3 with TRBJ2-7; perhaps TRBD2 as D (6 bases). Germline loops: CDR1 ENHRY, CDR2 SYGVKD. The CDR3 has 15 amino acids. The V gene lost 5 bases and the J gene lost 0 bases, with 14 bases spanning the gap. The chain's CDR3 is CAISTISSGSYEQYF. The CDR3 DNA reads TGTGCCATCAGTACCATTAGTAGCGGCTCCTACGAGCAGTACTTC.

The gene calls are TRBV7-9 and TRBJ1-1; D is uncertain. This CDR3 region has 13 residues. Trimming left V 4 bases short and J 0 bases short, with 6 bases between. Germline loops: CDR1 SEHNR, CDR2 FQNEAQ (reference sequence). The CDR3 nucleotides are TGTGCCAGCAGCTGGGGAATGAACACTGAAGCTTTCTTT. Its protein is CASSWGMNTEAFF.

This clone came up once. The CDR3 protein is CASSNEVGTQYF. CDR3 nucleotides: TGTGCCAGTAGTAACGAGGTCGGGACCCAGTACTTC. This chain connects TRBV19 to TRBJ2-5; D unclear. The CDR3 consists of 12 residues. Per the germline V gene, CDR1 is LNHDA and CDR2 is SQIVND (reference sequence). V was shortened by 4 bases and J by 7 bases, with 10 bases between the two germline ends.

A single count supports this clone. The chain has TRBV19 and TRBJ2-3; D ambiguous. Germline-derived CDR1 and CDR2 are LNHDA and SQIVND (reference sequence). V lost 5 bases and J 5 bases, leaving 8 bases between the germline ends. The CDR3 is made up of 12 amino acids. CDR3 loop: CASSSRQDTQYF. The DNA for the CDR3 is TGTGCCAGTAGTTCCCGCCAAGATACGCAGTATTTT.

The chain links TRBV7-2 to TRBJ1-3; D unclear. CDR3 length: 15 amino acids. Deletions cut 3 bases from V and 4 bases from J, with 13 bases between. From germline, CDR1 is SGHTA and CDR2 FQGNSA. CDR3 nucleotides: TGTGCCAGCAGCTTCGGCTGGGAGTCCGGAAACACCATATATTTT. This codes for CASSFGWESGNTIYF.

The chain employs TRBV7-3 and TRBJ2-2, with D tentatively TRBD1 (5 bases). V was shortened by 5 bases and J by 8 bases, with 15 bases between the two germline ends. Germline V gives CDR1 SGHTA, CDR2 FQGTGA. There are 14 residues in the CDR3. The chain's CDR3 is CASSPRTPQGELFF. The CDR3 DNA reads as TGTGCCAGCAGCCCGCGGACACCCCAGGGGGAGCTGTTTTTT.

CDR3 bases: TGTGCCAGCACCCTGGGCAGCATACAAGAGACCCAGTACTTC. It yields the protein CASTLGSIQETQYF. The V gene is TRBV5-6, the J gene TRBJ2-5, with D hard to call. In germline, CDR1 is SGHDT, CDR2 YYEEEE. V shed 6 bases and J shed 2 bases, with 14 bases lying between them. This CDR3 comprises 14 residues.

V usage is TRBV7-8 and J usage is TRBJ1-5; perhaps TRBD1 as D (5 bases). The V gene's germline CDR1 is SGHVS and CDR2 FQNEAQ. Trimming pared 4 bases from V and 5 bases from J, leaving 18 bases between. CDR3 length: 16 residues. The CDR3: CASSSRVGVKYQPQHF. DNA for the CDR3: TGTGCCAGCAGCTCCCGGGTAGGGGTCAAATATCAGCCCCAGCATTTT.

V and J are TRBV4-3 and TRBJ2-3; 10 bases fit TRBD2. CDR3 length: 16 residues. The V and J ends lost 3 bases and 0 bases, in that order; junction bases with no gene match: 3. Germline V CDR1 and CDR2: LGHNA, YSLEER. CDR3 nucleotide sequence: TGCGCCAGCAGCCAGCTAGCGGGGGCTAGCACAGATACGCAGTATTTT. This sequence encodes CASSQLAGASTDTQYF.

The CDR3 loop reads CASSHTGARYTEAFF. In DNA form, the CDR3 reads TGCGCCAGCAGCCACACAGGGGCAAGGTACACTGAAGCTTTCTTT. The rearrangement joins TRBV4-3 to TRBJ1-1, with 7 bases fitting TRBD1. CDR3 size: 15 residues. Trimming removed 3 bases from V and 3 bases from J; junction bases left unmatched: 7. In germline, CDR1 is LGHNA, CDR2 YSLEER.

The CDR3 DNA reads as TGTGCCAGCACTCCTGGGAGTGGCTACACCTTC. Its translation: CASTPGSGYTF. The chain links TRBV21-1 to TRBJ1-2. TRBV21-1 is termed a pseudogene. The CDR3 runs to 11 residues.

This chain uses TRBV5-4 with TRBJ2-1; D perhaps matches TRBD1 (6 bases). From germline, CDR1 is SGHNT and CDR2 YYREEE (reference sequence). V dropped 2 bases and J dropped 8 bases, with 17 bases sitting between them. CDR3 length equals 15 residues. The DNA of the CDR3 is TGTGCCAGCAGCTTTCCGTCAGGGGCCGGGGATGAGCAGTTCTTC. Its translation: CASSFPSGAGDEQFF. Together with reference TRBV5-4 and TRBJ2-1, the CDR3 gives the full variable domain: ETGVTQSPTHLIKTRGQQVTLRCSSQSGHNTVSWYQQALGQGPQFIFQYYREEENGRGNFPPRFSGLQFPNYSSELNVNALELDDSALYLCASSFPSGAGDEQFFGPGTRLTVL.

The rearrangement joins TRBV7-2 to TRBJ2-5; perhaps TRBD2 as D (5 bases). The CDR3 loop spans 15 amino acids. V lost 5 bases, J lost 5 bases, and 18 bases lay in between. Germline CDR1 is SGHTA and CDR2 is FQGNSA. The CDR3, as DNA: TGTGCCAGCAGCCCTCGAGAGGGTAAGCGGGAGACCCAGTACTTC. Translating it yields CASSPREGKRETQYF.

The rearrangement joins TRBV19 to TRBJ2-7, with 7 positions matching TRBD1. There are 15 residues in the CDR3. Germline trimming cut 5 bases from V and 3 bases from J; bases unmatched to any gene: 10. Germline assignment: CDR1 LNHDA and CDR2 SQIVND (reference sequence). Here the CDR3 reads CASSGGTGQYYEQYF. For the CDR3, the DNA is TGTGCCAGTAGTGGTGGAACGGGACAGTACTACGAGCAGTACTTC.

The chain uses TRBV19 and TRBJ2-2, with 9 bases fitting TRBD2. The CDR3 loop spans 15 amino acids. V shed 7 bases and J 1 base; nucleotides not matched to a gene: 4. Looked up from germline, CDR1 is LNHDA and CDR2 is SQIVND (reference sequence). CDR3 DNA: TGTGCCAGTACCAGAGCGGGGGGGAACACCGGGGAGCTGTTTTTT. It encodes CASTRAGGNTGELFF.

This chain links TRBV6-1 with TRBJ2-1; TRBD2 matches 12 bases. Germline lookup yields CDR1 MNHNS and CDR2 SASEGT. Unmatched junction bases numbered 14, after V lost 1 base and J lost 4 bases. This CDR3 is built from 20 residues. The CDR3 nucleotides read TGTGCCAGCAGTGAAGTGCTACTCACTAGCGGGAGGACTGTTTACAATGAGCAGTTCTTC. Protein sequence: CASSEVLLTSGRTVYNEQFF.

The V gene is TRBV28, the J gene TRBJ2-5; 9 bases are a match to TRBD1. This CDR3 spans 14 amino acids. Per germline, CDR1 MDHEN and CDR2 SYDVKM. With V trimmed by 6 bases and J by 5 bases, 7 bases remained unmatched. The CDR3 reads CASRGTGSRETQYF. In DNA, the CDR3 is TGTGCCAGCAGGGGGACAGGGTCGCGCGAGACCCAGTACTTC. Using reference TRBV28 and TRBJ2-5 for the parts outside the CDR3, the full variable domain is DVKVTQSSRYLVKRTGEKVFLECVQDMDHENMFWYRQDPGLGLRLIYFSYDVKMKEKGDIPEGYSVSREKKERFSLILESASTNQTSMYLCASRGTGSRETQYFGPGTRLLVL.

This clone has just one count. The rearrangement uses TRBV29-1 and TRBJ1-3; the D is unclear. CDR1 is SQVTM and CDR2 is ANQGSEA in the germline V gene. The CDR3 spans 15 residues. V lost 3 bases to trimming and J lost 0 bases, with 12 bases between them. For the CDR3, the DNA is TGCAGCGTTGAGGACCCCTGGAGCTCTGGAAACACCATATATTTT. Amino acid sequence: CSVEDPWSSGNTIYF.

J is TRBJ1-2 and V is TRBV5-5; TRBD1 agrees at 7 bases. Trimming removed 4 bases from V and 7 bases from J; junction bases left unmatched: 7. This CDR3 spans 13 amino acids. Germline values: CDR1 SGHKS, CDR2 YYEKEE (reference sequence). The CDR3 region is CASSLSDRVGYTF. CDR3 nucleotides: TGTGCCAGCAGCCTTAGTGACAGGGTTGGCTACACCTTC.

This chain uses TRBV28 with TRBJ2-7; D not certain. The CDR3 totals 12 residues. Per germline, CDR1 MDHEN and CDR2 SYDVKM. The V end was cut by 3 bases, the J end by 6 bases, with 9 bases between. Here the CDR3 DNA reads TGTGCCAGCAGTTTGATATGGGGCGAGCAGTACTTC. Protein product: CASSLIWGEQYF.

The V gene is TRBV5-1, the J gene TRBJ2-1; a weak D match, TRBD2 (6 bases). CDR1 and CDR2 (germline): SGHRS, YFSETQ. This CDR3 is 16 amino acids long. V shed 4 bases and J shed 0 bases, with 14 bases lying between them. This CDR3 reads CASSLTTGSSYNEQFF. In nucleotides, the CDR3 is TGCGCCAGCAGCCTCACCACCGGGAGCTCCTACAATGAGCAGTTCTTC.

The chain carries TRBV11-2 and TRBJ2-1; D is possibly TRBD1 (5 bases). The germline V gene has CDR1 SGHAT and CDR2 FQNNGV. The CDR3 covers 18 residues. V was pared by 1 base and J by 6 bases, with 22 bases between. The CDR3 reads CASSLGSVSRVRSNEQFF. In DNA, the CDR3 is TGTGCCAGCAGCTTAGGGTCTGTCTCCAGGGTCCGGTCCAATGAGCAGTTCTTC.

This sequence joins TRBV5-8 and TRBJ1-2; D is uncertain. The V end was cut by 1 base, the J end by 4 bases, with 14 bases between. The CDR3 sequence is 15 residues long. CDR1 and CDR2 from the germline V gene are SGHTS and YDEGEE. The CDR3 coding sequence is TGTGCCAGCAGCTTGTACGGGGTTGGCGGCTATGGCTACACCTTC. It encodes CASSLYGVGGYGYTF.

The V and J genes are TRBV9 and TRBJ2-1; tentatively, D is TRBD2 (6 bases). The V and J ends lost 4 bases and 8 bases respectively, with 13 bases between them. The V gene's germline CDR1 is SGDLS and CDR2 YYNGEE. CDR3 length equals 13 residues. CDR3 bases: TGTGCCAGCAGCTTGCGCGGGGCTGATGAGCAGTTCTTC. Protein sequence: CASSLRGADEQFF.

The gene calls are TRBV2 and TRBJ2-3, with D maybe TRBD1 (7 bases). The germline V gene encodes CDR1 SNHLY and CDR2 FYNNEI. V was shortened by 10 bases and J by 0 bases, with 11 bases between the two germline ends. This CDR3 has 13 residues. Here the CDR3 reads CATGGGSTDTQYF. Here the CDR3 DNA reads TGTGCCACCGGAGGGGGCAGCACAGATACGCAGTATTTT.

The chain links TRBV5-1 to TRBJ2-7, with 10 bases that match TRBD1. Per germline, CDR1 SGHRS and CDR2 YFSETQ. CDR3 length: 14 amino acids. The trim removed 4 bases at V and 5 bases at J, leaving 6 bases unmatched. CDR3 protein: CASSPGQGWNEQYF. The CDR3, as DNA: TGCGCCAGCAGCCCGGGACAGGGGTGGAACGAGCAGTACTTC. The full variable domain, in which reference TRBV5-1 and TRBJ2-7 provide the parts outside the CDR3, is KAGVTQTPRYLIKTRGQQVTLSCSPISGHRSVSWYQQTPGQGLQFLFEYFSETQRNKGNFPGRFSGRQFSNSRSEMNVSTLELGDSALYLCASSPGQGWNEQYFGPGTRLTVT.